Sequencing of this TCR beta chain was carried out in a study of regulatory T cells in long-lasting Graves disease. This clonotype showed up many times. As to time point: newly diagnosed GD, antithyroid drugs for less than 3 months. RNA extracted from PBMCs served as the sequencing template. With iRepertoire HTBI primers and Arm-PCR of CDR3 regions, TCR beta libraries were built. TCRdb fed the multiplex PCR reads into MiXCR, producing one record per CDR3 protein. The sample lists about 620,000 distinct CDR3 sequences, about 15% seen once, with approximately 20% in the top ten. These sequences were also reported in another study, on T cells in Graves' hyperthyroidism and ophthalmopathy. Turning to that study: Diagnosis of hyperthyroidism was new in patients aged 18 to 65, and its duration was under 2 months.

This sequence was found in a woman aged 30 to 39 with Graves disease. The sample consisted of peripheral blood mononuclear cells (PBMCs), taken at new diagnosis, from a patient treated with antithyroid drugs.

The CDR3 DNA sequence: TGTGCCACCTCGGATACAGGGCGGGTTTTCTACGGCTACACCTTC. As protein: CATSDTGRVFYGYTF. The V call is TRBV28, the J call TRBJ1-2; TRBD1 is a possible D gene (6 bases). In germline, CDR1 is MDHEN, CDR2 SYDVKM. The CDR3 runs to 15 residues. V lost 10 bases to trimming and J lost 8 bases, with 26 bases between them.